Below are 23 T cell receptor beta chains sequenced from a single sample in a study of T cell changes during pregnancy in multiple sclerosis. Data came from immunoSEQ multiplex PCR; TCRdb stores just in-frame clones and leaves some out. The sample includes around 29,000 clones, more than 90% of them seen just once. The material was CD4+ T cells from peripheral blood mononuclear cells, obtained in the first trimester of pregnancy. All receptors come from a female donor with multiple sclerosis, enrolled in a pregnancy study.

The gene calls are TRBV27 and TRBJ2-3; 7 bases match TRBD2. With V trimmed by 6 bases and J by 0 bases, 6 bases remained unmatched. This CDR3 has 15 amino acids. Germline values: CDR1 MNHEY, CDR2 SMNVEV (reference sequence). As DNA, the CDR3 is TGTGCCAGCAGCCCGCTGGGGGGGAGCACAGATACGCAGTATTTT. Translated: CASSPLGGSTDTQYF.

This CDR3 is CAIGGTGGIEAFF. The CDR3 region has the DNA TGTGCCATCGGTGGGACAGGGGGCATTGAAGCTTTCTTT. The chain carries TRBV7-9 and TRBJ1-1, with 12 bases that match TRBD1. Germline CDR1 and CDR2: SEHNR and FQNEAQ (reference sequence). The CDR3 runs to 13 residues. Unmatched junction bases numbered 7, after V lost 10 bases and J lost 7 bases.

This rearrangement joins TRBV2 to TRBJ2-5, with D hard to call. Germline CDR1 is SNHLY and CDR2 is FYNNEI. V was cut by 2 bases and J by 5 bases, with 6 bases left in between. This CDR3 comprises 12 residues. Written as DNA, the CDR3 is TGTGCCAGCAGTGAACAGATTGAGACCCAGTACTTC. This gives the protein CASSEQIETQYF.

V usage is TRBV6-1 and J usage is TRBJ2-7, with 11 bases fitting TRBD1. The V gene end was trimmed by 2 bases and the J gene end by 6 bases; junction bases not matched to a gene: 9. The CDR3 extends over 16 amino acids. Germline-derived CDR1 and CDR2 are MNHNS and SASEGT. DNA for the CDR3: TGTGCCAGCAGTGAAAGGGGGACAGGGGGTCTCTTCGAGCAGTACTTC. Amino acids: CASSERGTGGLFEQYF.

The rearrangement joins TRBV5-1 to TRBJ2-3, with 7 bases identical to TRBD1. The ends lost 3 bases at V and 3 bases at J; junction bases unmatched: 7. Looked up from germline, CDR1 is SGHRS and CDR2 is YFSETQ. The CDR3 length is 15 residues. The CDR3, as DNA: TGCGCCAGCAGCTCTAAATTACAGGGGACAGATACGCAGTATTTT. This encodes CASSSKLQGTDTQYF.

This clone was seen more than once but under ten times. The rearrangement joins TRBV28 to TRBJ1-5; maybe TRBD1 (6 bases). V was trimmed by 5 bases and J by 3 bases, leaving 14 bases between them. CDR3 length: 15 amino acids. Germline CDR1 reads MDHEN; CDR2 reads SYDVKM. CDR3 nucleotides: TGTGCCAGCAGTCTGGGGGGGGACACCAATCAGCCCCAGCATTTT. Translation: CASSLGGDTNQPQHF.

V gene TRBV5-1 combines with J gene TRBJ1-4, with D uncertain. V was cut by 4 bases and J by 1 base, with 14 bases left in between. The CDR3 has 16 amino acids. In germline, CDR1 is SGHRS, CDR2 YFSETQ. This CDR3 is CASSLGPTQTNEKLFF. The CDR3 region has the DNA TGCGCCAGCAGCCTTGGCCCCACCCAAACTAATGAAAAACTGTTTTTT.

This chain joins TRBV9 and TRBJ2-3; no clear D gene. With 0 bases removed from V and 2 bases from J, the gap between germline ends came to 16 bases. The CDR3 is made up of 17 amino acids. From germline, CDR1 is SGDLS and CDR2 YYNGEE. The chain's CDR3 is CASSVGWSRSFTDTQYF. CDR3 nucleotide sequence: TGTGCCAGCAGCGTAGGATGGAGTCGATCTTTCACAGATACGCAGTATTTT.

V is TRBV10-3 and J is TRBJ1-1; maybe TRBD1 (5 bases). Trimming stripped 2 bases from V and 1 base from J, with 5 bases between. CDR3 size: 13 residues. Looked up from germline, CDR1 is ENHRY and CDR2 is SYGVKD. Here the CDR3 reads CAISERGNTEAFF. The CDR3 DNA sequence: TGTGCCATCAGTGAGAGGGGGAACACTGAAGCTTTCTTT.

The rearrangement uses TRBV11-2 and TRBJ2-3, with TRBD2 as a possible D gene (5 bases). This CDR3 has 17 residues. CDR1 and CDR2 from the germline V gene are SGHAT and FQNNGV. Trimming took off 4 bases at V and 7 bases at J, with 24 bases between the two ends. This CDR3 is CASSSPPGSSPRNTQYF. In DNA form, the CDR3 reads TGTGCCAGCAGCTCCCCCCCGGGCTCTAGCCCTAGGAATACGCAGTATTTT.

This chain links TRBV6-5 with TRBJ1-1; D is unclear. The length of the CDR3 is 16 residues. Trimming shortened V by 0 bases and J by 3 bases, and 14 bases separated the two germline ends. Germline assignment: CDR1 MNHEY and CDR2 SVGAGI. Here the CDR3 DNA reads TGTGCCAGCAGTTACTCGAGACTGCGCAGAGACACTGAAGCTTTCTTT. Protein sequence: CASSYSRLRRDTEAFF.

This chain links TRBV7-2 with TRBJ1-2, with 9 bases aligning to TRBD1. V was clipped by 4 bases and J by 4 bases; unmatched bases: 4. CDR3 size: 14 residues. The germline CDR1 and CDR2 sequences are SGHTA and FQGNSA. CDR3: CASSWGQGTYGYTF. The CDR3 nucleotides read TGTGCCAGCAGCTGGGGACAGGGAACCTATGGCTACACCTTC.

Here the CDR3 DNA reads TGCGCCAGCAGCTTGGGGGCGGGGACAGGGACCTACGAGCAGTACTTC. Protein product: CASSLGAGTGTYEQYF. The chain combines TRBV5-1 with TRBJ2-7; 9 positions match TRBD1. The V segment lost 0 bases and the J segment 2 bases; nucleotides outside the gene matches: 6. CDR1 and CDR2 (germline): SGHRS, YFSETQ. This CDR3 has 16 residues.

The chain couples TRBV5-1 to TRBJ1-2; possible D gene TRBD1, 6 bases. The CDR3 covers 13 residues. Trimming took off 4 bases at V and 4 bases at J, with 11 bases between the two ends. Germline V lookup: CDR1 SGHRS, CDR2 YFSETQ. The chain's CDR3 is CASSPGQLYGYTF. The CDR3 coding sequence is TGCGCCAGCAGCCCTGGACAGCTCTATGGCTACACCTTC.

The rearrangement uses TRBV30 and TRBJ1-2; D call uncertain. Germline-derived CDR1 and CDR2 are GTSNPN and SVGIG (reference sequence). V shed 1 base and J shed 0 bases, with 9 bases lying between them. The CDR3 covers 14 residues. CDR3 loop: CAWSGRIPNYGYTF. In DNA, the CDR3 is TGTGCCTGGAGTGGGAGAATCCCTAACTATGGCTACACCTTC.

V is TRBV9 and J is TRBJ1-6; maybe TRBD1 (5 bases). Germline assignment: CDR1 SGDLS and CDR2 YYNGEE. This CDR3 has 14 amino acids. Trimming took 5 bases from V and 4 from J, leaving 10 bases between them. The CDR3 loop reads CASSIRDYNSPLHF. In nucleotides, the CDR3 is TGTGCCAGCAGTATCAGGGATTATAATTCACCCCTCCACTTT.

The V and J genes are TRBV19 and TRBJ2-4; 9 nucleotides line up with TRBD1. Losses at the gene ends were 6 bases for V and 5 bases for J; bases not matched to a gene: 5. This CDR3 is 14 amino acids long. Per germline, CDR1 LNHDA and CDR2 SQIVND (reference sequence). In nucleotides, the CDR3 is TGTGCCAGTAGGGGGACAGGGTCAGAAAACATTCAGTACTTC. Translating gives CASRGTGSENIQYF.

The chain links TRBV2 to TRBJ1-1, with TRBD1 as a possible D gene (5 bases). The CDR3 sequence is 10 residues long. V was clipped by 7 bases and J by 6 bases, with 6 bases between them. CDR1 is SNHLY, CDR2 FYNNEI, per germline. The CDR3 reads CASMGPEAFF. CDR3 sequence (DNA): TGTGCCAGCATGGGGCCTGAAGCTTTCTTT.

The chain couples TRBV6-6 to TRBJ1-2; TRBD1 is a possible D gene (6 bases). The germline gives CDR1 MNHNY, CDR2 SVGAGI (reference sequence). Trimming left V 6 bases short and J 4 bases short, with 12 bases between. The CDR3 contains 13 residues. The DNA for the CDR3 is TGTGCCAGCAGACTACAGGGTGTCTATGGCTACACCTTC. It specifies CASRLQGVYGYTF.

This chain uses TRBV5-6 with TRBJ1-2; the match to TRBD1 covers 7 bases. After removal of 4 bases from V and 4 bases from J, the junction contained 10 bases not matched to a gene. CDR1 and CDR2 (germline): SGHDT, YYEEEE. CDR3 length: 15 residues. CDR3 nucleotides: TGTGCCAGCAGCCCGACCCGACAGGGACGCTATGGCTACACCTTC. It specifies CASSPTRQGRYGYTF.

V is TRBV5-1 and J is TRBJ1-5; possibly TRBD1 for D (5 bases). Germline loops: CDR1 SGHRS, CDR2 YFSETQ. Between the trimmed V and J ends, which lost 1 base and 5 bases, there was a span of 10 bases. The length of the CDR3 is 14 residues. CDR3 coding DNA: TGCGCCAGCAGCTTGTCAGGGAACGATCAGCCCCAGCATTTT. Its translation: CASSLSGNDQPQHF.

The J gene is TRBJ2-7, the V gene TRBV6-1, with 11 bases matching TRBD1. The germline V gene has CDR1 MNHNS and CDR2 SASEGT. J gave up 2 bases and V 4 bases, and 7 bases lay outside the gene matches. The CDR3 has 16 residues. CDR3 bases: TGTGCCAGCAGTGGTTTGCCGGGACAGGGGGCCTACGAGCAGTACTTC. Protein product: CASSGLPGQGAYEQYF.

The rearrangement links TRBV7-9 to TRBJ1-1; D not resolved. Trimming stripped 5 bases from V and 5 bases from J, with 18 bases between. This CDR3 has 15 residues. The germline gives CDR1 SEHNR, CDR2 FQNEAQ (reference sequence). The CDR3, as DNA: TGTGCCAGCAGCCCCCTGTCCGGGAGGGAGACTGAAGCTTTCTTT. As protein: CASSPLSGRETEAFF.